Included here is one TCR beta chain sequence, with context. The antigen this receptor binds is unknown. No much larger clone exists at a distance of one base, and base qualities are not known. The trial excluded patients who had a history of autoimmune disease or were on systemic immunosuppression. Peripheral blood for TCR sequencing was collected from all dose cohorts at baseline, on cycle 4 day 1, and on cycle 7 day 1. The samples were drawn from a first-in-human, open-label, multicenter phase I dose-escalation trial of ivuxolimab. Adults with locally advanced or metastatic melanoma, renal cell, hepatocellular, or head and neck squamous cell carcinoma were enrolled in the trial. Before TCR sequencing, CD4+ and CD8+ T cells were separately sorted from peripheral blood. The data are from a study of OX40 agonist ivuxolimab in advanced cancers. The study in broad terms: Ivuxolimab was an agonistic, fully human IgG2 monoclonal antibody directed against OX40 (CD134), a costimulatory receptor. Intravenous ivuxolimab was administered to patients every 2 weeks at six dose levels: 0.01, 0.1, 0.3, 1.5, 3 and 10 mg/kg. Of the 50 to 55 dose-escalation patients, hepatocellular carcinoma was present in about 20, melanoma in around 15, renal cell carcinoma in 9 and head and neck cancer in 9. In the dose-escalation cohort, 75% to 90% of patients were male, and the mean age was approximately 60 years with a range of about 20 to 79. Patients were allowed to have had prior anti-PD-1, anti-PD-L1 or anti-CTLA-4 therapy, and 40% of the dose-escalation patients had previously received checkpoint inhibitors. Partial responses occurred in three dose-escalation patients, of whom one had hepatocellular carcinoma and two had cutaneous melanoma. The purpose of peripheral TCRbeta sequencing was to test whether ivuxolimab changed TCR sequence diversity and led to clonal T-cell expansion. The paper describes the monotherapy dose-escalation part (N = 52 patients) of the phase I trial of ivuxolimab. The paper's findings and limits, for the study overall: After ivuxolimab, more expanded clones were found on average in CD8+ T cells than in CD4+ T cells. Partial responders in the 0.1-3.0 mg/kg groups had among the lowest normalized peripheral clonal expansion, especially among CD8+ T cells. Antigen specificity was not determined for the clonally expanded peripheral T cells. Low levels of normalized T-cell clonal expansion were also seen in some patients who did not respond. At doses of 0.1 to 3.0 mg/kg, clonal expansion of both CD4+ and CD8+ blood T cells was observed from baseline to week 6.

Inclusive of the bounding cysteine and phenylalanine, the CDR3 is 13 residues long. The CDR3 DNA has 39 bases and is translated from base 1. V is cut by 2 bases and J by 2 bases, and the space between the germline ends is 7 bases. The germline V gene sets CDR1 to SGDLS and CDR2 to YYNGEE. To sequence the TCRbeta CDR3 region, genomic DNA was isolated from the sorted cells. TCRbeta CDR3 regions were sequenced using the immunoSEQ Assay. The table comes from immuneACCESS by way of TCRdb, which keeps in-frame sequences with V and J called. Part of the clones is missing from these tables; in studies checked, under half for an unresolved V gene and the rest for unknown reasons. The sample contains about 81,000 clones, just over 90% of them found a single time. The ten largest clonotypes hold 13% to 15% of the sample.

The TCR comes from an adult with an advanced solid tumor such as melanoma, head and neck, liver or kidney cancer. The chain is made from TRBV9 and TRBJ1-2, with TRBD1 perhaps the D gene, on 5 matching bases. Source: CD4+ or CD8+ T cells sorted from blood, taken in a trial of the OX40 agonist ivuxolimab. The CDR3 in this case is CASSVGQNYGYTF. The sequenced DNA: TGTGCCAGCAGCGTTGGACAAAACTATGGCTACACCTTC.